Presented here are 7 T cell receptor beta chains from one specimen sequenced in a study of T cells after yellow fever vaccination. MiXCR, run by TCRdb on the 5' RACE reads, gives a single entry per CDR3 protein. The data show a few hundred thousand distinct CDR3 sequences, with around 20% seen just once and roughly a sixth held by the top ten. The sample in question was PBMCs, obtained before the yellow fever booster vaccination. Every receptor here comes from a man between 18 and 35 years old who received the YFV17D yellow fever vaccine.

V gene TRBV4-3 combines with J gene TRBJ1-2, with TRBD1 as a possible D gene (6 bases). Germline loops: CDR1 LGHNA, CDR2 YSLEER. The V end was cut by 4 bases, the J end by 4 bases, with 16 bases between. The CDR3 extends over 15 amino acids. The CDR3 region is CASSLQGGGSYGYTF. The CDR3 nucleotides are TGCGCCAGCAGCCTCCAGGGAGGGGGGTCCTATGGCTACACCTTC.

The rearrangement links TRBV11-3 to TRBJ2-2; possible D gene TRBD2, 5 bases. Germline loops: CDR1 SGHNT, CDR2 YENEEA. The CDR3 covers 15 residues. V was shortened by 5 bases and J by 2 bases, with 12 bases between the two germline ends. As DNA, the CDR3 is TGTGCCAGCAGCCCCTCGCTAGCCAACACCGGGGAGCTGTTTTTT. It yields the protein CASSPSLANTGELFF.

This chain uses TRBV4-1 with TRBJ2-5; possibly TRBD1 for D (5 bases). V lost 4 bases to trimming and J lost 3 bases, with 12 bases between them. This CDR3 region has 14 residues. Germline CDR1 reads MGHRA; CDR2 reads YSYEKL. CDR3 nucleotide sequence: TGCGCCAGCAGCCTAAAGACCAGGGAAGAGACCCAGTACTTC. Translation: CASSLKTREETQYF.

V usage is TRBV20-1 and J usage is TRBJ1-4; 8 nucleotides align to TRBD1. V lost 2 bases and J lost 1; bases outside the gene matches: 12. This CDR3 spans 18 amino acids. Looked up from germline, CDR1 is DFQATT and CDR2 is SNEGSKA (reference sequence). The CDR3 sequence is CSARIMTGERETNEKLFF. The CDR3 nucleotides are TGCAGTGCTAGAATAATGACAGGGGAACGAGAAACTAATGAAAAACTGTTTTTT.

There are a few counts of this clonotype. The chain is built from TRBV6-2 or TRBV6-3 and TRBJ1-2; D uncertain. The CDR3 is 13 residues long. The V end lost 3 bases, the J end lost 6 bases, and 11 bases lay between the germline ends. Germline assignment: CDR1 MNHEY and CDR2 SVGEGT. DNA of the CDR3: TGTGCCAGCAGTTATCGGTCTCCTAATGGCTACACCTTC. Its protein is CASSYRSPNGYTF.

The V call is TRBV6-5, the J call TRBJ1-1; TRBD1 agrees at 10 bases. CDR1 is MNHEY, CDR2 SVGAGI, per germline. The V and J ends lost 5 bases and 8 bases, in that order; junction bases with no gene match: 8. The CDR3 is 14 residues long. The CDR3 DNA sequence: TGTGCCAGCAGTCGGGACAGGGGCTTCGGCGAAGCTTTCTTT. It encodes CASSRDRGFGEAFF.

The chain links TRBV6-5 to TRBJ2-1, with 9 positions matching TRBD1. This CDR3 has 16 residues. Looked up from germline, CDR1 is MNHEY and CDR2 is SVGAGI. V was clipped by 6 bases and J by 5 bases; unmatched bases: 11. The CDR3 loop is CASSLQGQGVDNEQFF. In DNA, the CDR3 is TGTGCCAGCAGCTTACAGGGACAGGGAGTCGACAATGAGCAGTTCTTC.